This is a list of T cell receptor beta chains from one sample in a study of T cells after yellow fever vaccination. One entry per CDR3 protein, called by TCRdb with MiXCR from the 5' RACE reads. The sample consists of a few hundred thousand distinct CDR3 sequences, roughly a sixth of them appearing once. Sequenced material: PBMCs, taken around 5 days after the first yellow fever vaccination. The receptor set was obtained from a young man who received the YFV17D yellow fever vaccine. CDR3s include the opening cysteine and the closing phenylalanine or tryptophan. D genes are given only for firm matches. Rows may omit the clone size; those that give it use once, few, many or a size class.

>TRBJ1-1|TRBV20-1|.|.
CSASDPIGTEAFF
TGCAGTGCTAGTGATCCCATCGGCACTGAAGCTTTCTTT
>TRBJ1-4|TRBV4-1|.|few
CASSLTGLDEKLFF
TGCGCCAGCAGCCTTACAGGGTTGGATGAAAAACTGTTTTTT
>TRBJ2-7|TRBV7-2|.|.
CASSPQIEQYF
TGTGCCAGCAGCCCTCAGATCGAGCAGTACTTC
>TRBJ2-3|TRBV30|.|.
CAWSRFSPATDTQYF
TGTGCCTGGAGTCGCTTCTCCCCCGCCACAGATACGCAGTATTTT
>TRBJ1-1|TRBV6-1|TRBD1|.
CASSKTGGHTEAFF
TGTGCCAGCAGTAAAACAGGGGGTCACACTGAAGCTTTCTTT
>TRBJ2-3|TRBV29-1|.|few
CSVGGVSPDTQYF
TGCAGCGTTGGGGGCGTCAGCCCAGATACGCAGTATTTT
>TRBJ1-1|TRBV5-1|.|.
CASSLGGGLTLEAFF
TGCGCCAGCAGCTTGGGTGGCGGACTCACCCTTGAAGCTTTCTTT
>TRBJ2-1|TRBV28|TRBD2|.
CASTMGGVAYNEQFF
TGTGCCAGCACCATGGGGGGGGTTGCCTACAATGAGCAGTTCTTC
>TRBJ2-7|TRBV5-1|TRBD1|few
CASSLGPGQGVGEQYF
TGCGCCAGCAGCTTGGGGCCCGGACAGGGAGTAGGCGAGCAGTACTTC
>TRBJ2-3|TRBV5-1|TRBD2|.
CASSHSGGTPYSTDTQYF
TGCGCCAGCAGCCATAGCGGGGGGACTCCCTATAGCACAGATACGCAGTATTTT
>TRBJ2-4|TRBV20-1|.|.
CSALILGGEAKGLIAKNIQYF
TGCAGTGCTCTCATCCTGGGGGGAGAGGCCAAGGGGCTTATAGCCAAAAACATTCAGTACTTC
>TRBJ2-7|TRBV4-1|TRBD1|.
CASSQADRVIYEQYF
TGCGCCAGCAGCCAAGCGGACAGGGTAATCTACGAGCAGTACTTC
>TRBJ1-6|TRBV4-1|.|.
CASSAQARELGSPLHF
TGCGCCAGCAGCGCCCAGGCCAGGGAATTAGGATCACCCCTCCACTTT
>TRBJ2-6|TRBV29-1|.|.
CSVKGLSGANVLTF
TGCAGCGTCAAAGGGCTGAGCGGGGCCAACGTCCTGACTTTC
>TRBJ2-7|TRBV4-3|TRBD1|once
CASSKDAGTASYEQYF
TGCGCCAGCAGCAAAGATGCCGGGACAGCTAGCTACGAGCAGTACTTC
>TRBJ2-7|TRBV6-2/TRBV6-3|TRBD1|.
CASSTQLQGMYPSYEQYF
TGTGCCAGCAGTACACAGCTACAGGGGATGTACCCCTCCTACGAGCAGTACTTC
>TRBJ2-1|TRBV30|TRBD2|.
CAWTTGTSGVTDNEQFF
TGTGCCTGGACTACCGGGACTAGCGGGGTCACAGACAATGAGCAGTTCTTC
>TRBJ2-3|TRBV29-1|.|.
CSVVWPGGTDTQYF
TGCAGCGTTGTGTGGCCGGGGGGCACAGATACGCAGTATTTT
>TRBJ2-3|TRBV5-1|.|few
CASSLAAGGRSDTQYF
TGCGCCAGCAGCTTGGCGGCTGGGGGCAGATCAGATACGCAGTATTTT
>TRBJ1-2|TRBV5-1|TRBD1|few
CASSPTTGMNYGYTF
TGCGCCAGCAGCCCAACGACAGGGATGAACTATGGCTACACCTTC
>TRBJ2-1|TRBV9|TRBD1|.
CASSTRDRGTRKLF
TGTGCCAGCAGCACCCGGGACAGGGGGACTCGTAAGCTCTTC
>TRBJ2-7|TRBV20-1|.|many
CSASPGLGGGEQYF
TGCAGTGCTAGCCCGGGACTGGGAGGAGGCGAGCAGTACTTC
>TRBJ2-7|TRBV7-9|TRBD2|.
CASSAQRGASEQYF
TGTGCCAGCAGCGCCCAGCGGGGGGCCAGCGAGCAGTACTTC
>TRBJ2-3|TRBV7-2|.|many
CASSLGGPGDTQYF
TGTGCCAGCAGCTTGGGGGGGCCGGGAGATACGCAGTATTTT
>TRBJ2-2|TRBV6-5|TRBD1|many
CASSFYRGDRPDTGELFF
TGTGCCAGCAGTTTTTACAGGGGGGACCGCCCGGACACCGGGGAGCTGTTTTTT
>TRBJ1-3|TRBV7-2|.|.
CASSTGQLLGNTIYF
TGTGCCAGCAGCACCGGACAGCTTCTTGGAAACACCATATATTTT
>TRBJ2-1|TRBV11-2|.|.
CASSLDRSVNEQFF
TGTGCCAGCAGCTTAGATCGGTCAGTAAATGAGCAGTTCTTC
>TRBJ2-1|TRBV6-2/TRBV6-3|.|few
CASSPALGSNNEQFF
TGTGCCAGCAGCCCAGCGCTCGGGTCCAACAATGAGCAGTTCTTC
>TRBJ2-5|TRBV3-1|TRBD1|.
CASRGQPETQYF
TGTGCCAGCAGGGGACAGCCAGAGACCCAGTACTTC
>TRBJ1-5|TRBV5-4|TRBD1|.
CASSAGTGDQPQHF
TGTGCCAGCAGCGCCGGGACAGGGGACCAACCCCAGCATTTT
>TRBJ2-5|TRBV10-3|TRBD2|.
CAIRTSGETQYF
TGTGCCATCAGGACTAGCGGAGAGACCCAGTACTTC
>TRBJ2-5|TRBV9|.|.
CASSVAEIPGRETQYF
TGTGCCAGCAGCGTAGCAGAAATCCCGGGCCGAGAGACCCAGTACTTC
>TRBJ2-3|TRBV20-1|.|few
CSAPTPGASTDTQYF
TGCAGTGCCCCCACGCCAGGGGCTAGCACAGATACGCAGTATTTT
>TRBJ2-5|TRBV27|.|few
CASSLSTPGWETQYF
TGTGCCAGCAGTTTATCGACCCCAGGGTGGGAGACCCAGTACTTC
>TRBJ1-6|TRBV7-9|.|few
CASSLARSPLHF
TGTGCCAGCAGCTTAGCGCGATCACCCCTCCACTTT
>TRBJ2-1|TRBV19|TRBD2|.
CASSIQTSGGTYIEQFF
TGTGCCAGTAGTATACAGACTAGCGGGGGGACTTACATTGAGCAGTTCTTC
>TRBJ2-7|TRBV5-1|TRBD1|.
CASSFSTGYEQYF
TGCGCCAGCAGCTTCTCGACAGGGTACGAGCAGTACTTC
>TRBJ2-2|TRBV25-1|TRBD1|few
CASSASLGDRATGELFF
TGTGCCAGCAGTGCATCGCTGGGGGACAGGGCGACCGGGGAGCTGTTTTTT
>TRBJ1-5|TRBV12-3/TRBV12-4|TRBD1|.
CASSWGTVDQPQHF
TGTGCCAGCAGTTGGGGGACAGTCGATCAGCCCCAGCATTTT
>TRBJ2-5|TRBV7-9|.|few
CASTLLEETQYF
TGTGCCAGCACCTTACTAGAAGAGACCCAGTACTTC
>TRBJ2-5|TRBV20-1|.|few
CSASRFSVAVISVETQYF
TGCAGTGCTAGTAGGTTTAGCGTGGCGGTGATATCGGTAGAGACCCAGTACTTC
>TRBJ2-3|TRBV2|.|.
CASRERTDTQYF
TGTGCCAGCAGGGAAAGGACAGATACGCAGTATTTT
>TRBJ2-5|TRBV5-1|.|.
CASSFRDQGWETQYF
TGCGCCAGCAGCTTCCGGGACCAGGGATGGGAGACCCAGTACTTC
>TRBJ1-1|TRBV7-9|TRBD1|few
CATRPTGGNRNTEAFF
TGTGCCACCCGACCTACAGGGGGTAATCGGAACACTGAAGCTTTCTTT
>TRBJ1-5|TRBV28|TRBD1|.
CASSVDRANQPQHF
TGTGCCAGCAGTGTCGACAGGGCTAATCAGCCCCAGCATTTT
>TRBJ2-7|TRBV6-2/TRBV6-3|.|few
CASSYGGTDIYEQYF
TGTGCCAGCAGTTACGGGGGGACAGACATCTACGAGCAGTACTTC
>TRBJ2-3|TRBV7-2|.|.
CASSLVGSSADTQYF
TGTGCCAGCAGCTTAGTGGGCTCCTCGGCAGATACGCAGTATTTT
>TRBJ2-7|TRBV2|.|few
CASSDAGYEQYF
TGTGCCAGCAGTGATGCCGGCTACGAGCAGTACTTC
>TRBJ2-7|TRBV18|.|few
CASSPLDSRYEQYF
TGTGCCAGCTCACCGCTTGACAGTCGCTACGAGCAGTACTTC
>TRBJ2-1|TRBV10-3|.|many
CAIRRSSNEQFF
TGTGCCATCAGGAGGTCTAGCAATGAGCAGTTCTTC
>TRBJ2-7|TRBV27|TRBD1|.
CASSSQQGTYEQYF
TGTGCCAGCAGTTCCCAACAGGGGACCTACGAGCAGTACTTC
>TRBJ2-7|TRBV12-3/TRBV12-4|.|many
CASSADRVYEQYF
TGTGCCAGCAGCGCGGACAGAGTGTACGAGCAGTACTTC
>TRBJ2-1|TRBV4-1|.|.
CASSQVRDMGNEQFF
TGCGCCAGCAGCCAAGTTAGGGATATGGGGAATGAGCAGTTCTTC
>TRBJ1-3|TRBV20-1|.|.
CSARARGLDTIYF
TGCAGTGCTAGGGCGAGGGGCTTAGACACCATATATTTT
>TRBJ2-3|TRBV28|TRBD1|few
CASVGTGGTDTQYF
TGTGCCAGCGTTGGGACAGGGGGCACAGATACGCAGTATTTT
>TRBJ2-3|TRBV7-9|TRBD2|.
CASSLNSGGTDTQYF
TGTGCCAGCAGCTTAAATAGCGGGGGCACAGATACGCAGTATTTT
>TRBJ1-5|TRBV3-1|.|.
CATHHKANQPQHF
TGTGCCACCCACCACAAAGCAAATCAGCCCCAGCATTTT